This is a list of T cell receptor beta chains from one sample in a study of cytomegalovirus exposure and HLA in healthy donors. The data were produced by immunoSEQ multiplex PCR, yet TCRdb's version contains in-frame clones alone and is incomplete. The data contain over 150,000 clones, 80% of them singletons. Sequencing input: PBMCs. All receptors derive from a boy under 18 in good health and CMV-seronegative. Both conserved end residues are part of each CDR3. A D gene is named only where the DNA matches it firmly. Size tells how often a clone was seen (once, few, many) or the class of an expanded clone, and some rows leave it out.

len,v_gene,d_gene,abundance,j_gene,CDR3nt,CDR3aa
14,TRBV9,.,few,TRBJ1-1,TGTGCCAGCAGCGTAGCAGGGGTGAACACTGAAGCTTTCTTT,CASSVAGVNTEAFF
16,TRBV6-1,TRBD1,.,TRBJ2-7,TGTGCCAGCAGTGAAGCGGGACAGGGGCTGACCTACGAGCAGTACTTC,CASSEAGQGLTYEQYF
15,TRBV19,TRBD1,.,TRBJ1-2,TGTGCCAGTAGCCCCAGACAGGGCCTCCTATCCGGCTACACCTTC,CASSPRQGLLSGYTF
15,TRBV5-4,TRBD1,.,TRBJ2-1,TGTGCCAGCAGCTTAGGGGACAGGGAGGCTGAAGAGCAGTTCTTC,CASSLGDREAEEQFF
13,TRBV6-5,TRBD1,few,TRBJ1-1,TGTGCCAGCAGTTCGACAGGGGTTTGGGAAGCTTTCTTT,CASSSTGVWEAFF
15,TRBV7-9,TRBD2,.,TRBJ2-3,TGTGCCAGCAGCTCCCGGGGGGGGTACACAGATACGCAGTATTTT,CASSSRGGYTDTQYF
14,TRBV5-1,.,.,TRBJ2-2,TGCGCCAGCAGCCCGGGACAAGTCACCGGGGAGCTGTTTTTT,CASSPGQVTGELFF
15,TRBV6-1,.,.,TRBJ1-1,TGTGCCAGCAGTGATATGGCGGGGGCGCGAACTGAAGCTTTCTTT,CASSDMAGARTEAFF
17,TRBV6-1,.,.,TRBJ1-1,TGTGCCAGCAGTGAAGCGTCATGGCCTGGGCGGGGCACTGAAGCTTTCTTT,CASSEASWPGRGTEAFF
15,TRBV11-3,TRBD1,.,TRBJ2-7,TGTGCCAGCAGCCCTTTTGACAGGGTTATGGACGAGCAGTACTTC,CASSPFDRVMDEQYF
15,TRBV19,TRBD1,once,TRBJ2-7,TGTGCCAGTAGCCTGGGGGACAGGAGCTCCTACGAGCAGTACTTC,CASSLGDRSSYEQYF
13,TRBV6-1,TRBD1,.,TRBJ2-7,TGTGCCAGCAGCGGGACAGCCTTCTACGAGCAGTACTTC,CASSGTAFYEQYF
16,TRBV5-8,.,.,TRBJ2-7,TGTGCCAGCAGCCCGCACGCCAGGGGAAGCTCCTACGAGCAGTACTTC,CASSPHARGSSYEQYF
12,TRBV29-1,.,.,TRBJ1-1,TGCAGCGTTGGTCTTCCGAACACTGAAGCTTTCTTT,CSVGLPNTEAFF
14,TRBV19,TRBD1,once,TRBJ2-2,TGTGCCAGTACCAGGGGGCAGACCACCGGGGAGCTGTTTTTT,CASTRGQTTGELFF
18,TRBV4-2,TRBD2,.,TRBJ2-1,TGTGCCAGCAGCCAAGTAGCGGGGGCCTTCGCCTCCTACAATGAGCAGTTCTTC,CASSQVAGAFASYNEQFF
16,TRBV7-2,TRBD1,.,TRBJ2-1,TGTGCCAGCAGCTTAGGTCCAGGGGGCGGCTACAATGAGCAGTTCTTC,CASSLGPGGGYNEQFF
14,TRBV28,.,.,TRBJ1-2,TGTGCCAGCAGCTCCCAGGGGTACGGCTATGGCTACACCTTC,CASSSQGYGYGYTF
16,TRBV9,TRBD2,.,TRBJ2-7,TGTGCCAGCAGCCCTCGAGCGGGAGAGACGGGCTACGAGCAGTACTTC,CASSPRAGETGYEQYF
12,TRBV11-3,.,.,TRBJ2-5,TGTGCCAGCAGCTTAGATAGTGAGACCCAGTACTTC,CASSLDSETQYF
21,TRBV4-2,.,.,TRBJ1-5,TGTGCCAGCAGCCAAGACGGACAAAGGGCCTCGAATATCTTTAGCAATCAGCCCCAGCATTTT,CASSQDGQRASNIFSNQPQHF
17,TRBV19,TRBD1,.,TRBJ1-1,TGTGCCAGTAGTATGGACAGGGGGCGAGGGGTTAACACTGAAGCTTTCTTT,CASSMDRGRGVNTEAFF
13,TRBV7-2,.,few,TRBJ1-4,TGTGCCAGCAGCCGGACAGAGAATGAAAAACTGTTTTTT,CASSRTENEKLFF
15,TRBV30,TRBD2,.,TRBJ2-3,TGTGCCTGGAGTGTAACGGGAGGGCCGGGAGATACGCAGTATTTT,CAWSVTGGPGDTQYF
13,TRBV25-1,.,few,TRBJ2-7,TGTGCCAGCAGTGATGCAGGGTACTACGAGCAGTACTTC,CASSDAGYYEQYF
13,TRBV9,.,.,TRBJ2-5,TGTGCCAGCAGCGCACGACTAAAAGAGACCCAGTACTTC,CASSARLKETQYF
13,TRBV30,.,.,TRBJ1-1,TGTGCCTGGAGGCCGGGGAGAGACACTGAAGCTTTCTTT,CAWRPGRDTEAFF
17,TRBV7-9,TRBD2,.,TRBJ2-5,TGTGCCAGCAGCTTTCGGGAGACTAGCGGGGGTTGGGAGACCCAGTACTTC,CASSFRETSGGWETQYF
14,TRBV6-5,TRBD1,few,TRBJ1-2,TGTGCCAGCAGTAGGGACAGGGACGCGTATGGCTACACCTTC,CASSRDRDAYGYTF
16,TRBV9,.,.,TRBJ2-3,TGTGCCAGCAGCGTAGTCCCAGGGTTCGGGACAGATACGCAGTATTTT,CASSVVPGFGTDTQYF
13,TRBV9,.,.,TRBJ1-1,TGTGCCAGCAGCGCTGCTACAGGGAATTTCCCTTTCTTT,CASSAATGNFPFF
16,TRBV23-1,TRBD1,.,TRBJ2-5,TGCGCCAGCAGTCAAGAACAGGGGACCTACGGGGAGACCCAGTACTTC,CASSQEQGTYGETQYF
14,TRBV18,TRBD2,.,TRBJ2-1,TGTGCCAGCTCACAGCGGGAGGGATACAATGAGCAGTTCTTC,CASSQREGYNEQFF
12,TRBV30,TRBD1,.,TRBJ1-5,TGTGCCTGGAGTGTAAGACAGGGGGCCCAGCATTTT,CAWSVRQGAQHF
16,TRBV5-1,TRBD2,.,TRBJ2-3,TGCGCCAGCAGCTTGGCGACTAGCGGGGTGTCAGATACGCAGTATTTT,CASSLATSGVSDTQYF
15,TRBV5-1,.,few,TRBJ1-1,TGCGCCAGCAGTTATGCCGACAGGTTGAACACTGAAGCTTTCTTT,CASSYADRLNTEAFF
15,TRBV9,.,.,TRBJ1-5,TGTGCCAGCAGCGTAGGGACAGCTATCAATCAGCCCCAGCATTTT,CASSVGTAINQPQHF
17,TRBV4-3,TRBD2,.,TRBJ2-3,TGCGCCAGCAGCCAAGATGGGAGCGGGAGGGCCTCAGATACGCAGTATTTT,CASSQDGSGRASDTQYF
16,TRBV5-1,.,.,TRBJ1-2,TGCGCCAGCAGCTACGAGTTCGGGGGGGACACCTATGGCTACACCTTC,CASSYEFGGDTYGYTF
15,TRBV7-2,TRBD1,.,TRBJ1-1,TGTGCCAGCAGCTTACGGACAGGTCTGACCACTGAAGCTTTCTTT,CASSLRTGLTTEAFF
13,TRBV9,.,.,TRBJ1-2,TGTGCCAGCAGCGAATCGTCCTCAGGGGGCTACACCTTC,CASSESSSGGYTF
17,TRBV5-6,TRBD1,.,TRBJ1-2,TGTGCCAGCAGCCCCTTACCCGACAGGGTAGGGAACTATGGCTACACCTTC,CASSPLPDRVGNYGYTF
14,TRBV9,.,.,TRBJ1-2,TGTGCCAGCAGCGGAGACGGGATTAACTATGGCTACACCTTC,CASSGDGINYGYTF
14,TRBV7-2,.,.,TRBJ1-2,TGTGCCAGCAGCTTAGCCCGGGCTAACTATGGCTACACCTTC,CASSLARANYGYTF
13,TRBV30,.,.,TRBJ1-6,TGTGCCTGGAGTGAACAGGTGGAATCACCCCTCCACTTT,CAWSEQVESPLHF
14,TRBV7-2,.,.,TRBJ2-7,TGTGCCAGCAGCTCCCGGGATTACTCCTACGAGCAGTACTTC,CASSSRDYSYEQYF
17,TRBV10-3,TRBD1,few,TRBJ1-2,TGTGCCATCAGTGAGTCGGAGGGACAGGGGGCTCTATATGGCTACACCTTC,CAISESEGQGALYGYTF
13,TRBV11-2,TRBD1,.,TRBJ1-1,TGTGCCAGCAGCTTTGGTGGGACAGACCAAGCTTTCTTT,CASSFGGTDQAFF
16,TRBV19,TRBD1,.,TRBJ1-5,TGTGCCAGTAGGGGACAGGGGGGGTATAGCAATCAGCCCCAGCATTTT,CASRGQGGYSNQPQHF
17,TRBV7-2,.,few,TRBJ2-1,TGTGCCAGCAGCTTAAGGGGGGGAGATGGGGGCGGCAATGAGCAGTTCTTC,CASSLRGGDGGGNEQFF
15,TRBV5-1,TRBD2,.,TRBJ2-3,TGCGCCAGCAGCTTGCTAGCGGGGGACACAGATACGCAGTATTTT,CASSLLAGDTDTQYF
14,TRBV4-1,.,.,TRBJ2-3,TGCGCCAGCAGCCAAGACCGGAGCACAGATACGCAGTATTTT,CASSQDRSTDTQYF
14,TRBV6-5,TRBD1,few,TRBJ2-7,TGTGCCAGCAGGGGACAGGGGGAAAACTACGAGCAGTACTTC,CASRGQGENYEQYF
15,TRBV4-2,.,.,TRBJ1-2,TGTGCCAGCAGCCAGCAGACAGAGACTAACTATGGCTACACCTTC,CASSQQTETNYGYTF
11,TRBV19,.,.,TRBJ2-1,TGTGCCACTCTAGGGGTCCATGAGCAGTTCTTC,CATLGVHEQFF
20,TRBV9,TRBD2,.,TRBJ2-7,TGTGCCAGCAGCGTAGTGGGGGGGACTAGCGGGAGGGCCTGGGCCTACGAGCAGTACTTC,CASSVVGGTSGRAWAYEQYF